The text below deals with one TCR beta chain. Clones were read by immunoSEQ multiplex PCR, and TCRdb kept only the in-frame ones, dropping some. The sample consists of roughly 100,000 clones, 92% of them appearing once. CDR3 length: 11 amino acids. Germline V gives CDR1 SQVTM, CDR2 ANQGSEA. Deletions cut 7 bases from V and 2 bases from J, with 8 bases between. The entry originates in a study of control samples from healthy donors and cancer patients. The TCR sequence derives from a woman aged 18-29 years in good health. Sample: blood. The V call is TRBV29-1, the J call TRBJ1-1; the D is unclear. CDR3: CSAHSNTEAFF. CDR3 coding DNA: TGCAGCGCGCACAGTAACACTGAAGCTTTCTTT.